This entry concerns a single TCR beta chain. The antigen is unknown. Some clones are missing from TCRdb's copy, which holds only in-frame ones; the method was immunoSEQ multiplex PCR. The sample holds tens of thousands of clones, approximately 90% seen once. The data originate from a study of lymphopenia after photon versus proton radiotherapy. Regarding the study as a whole: Post-nadir TCR diversity decline inversely tracked overall survival among those who died. After the lymphocyte nadir, photon-treated repertoires showed oligoclonal expansion, especially of CD8+ Temra cells. Survival link was tested only in deceased patients; proton benefit remains a possibility.

CDR3 length: 13 residues. Trimming took off 6 bases at V and 5 bases at J, with 11 bases between the two ends. CDR1 KGHSH and CDR2 LQKENI come from the germline V gene. V usage is TRBV18 and J usage is TRBJ2-1, with D perhaps TRBD1 (5 bases). The sequences come from peripheral blood, collected from a patient treated with proton-based radiotherapy. The TCR originated in a man aged 80 or over with esophageal cancer. CDR3 protein: CASSADRNNEQFF. CDR3 in DNA: TGTGCCAGCTCCGCAGACAGAAACAATGAGCAGTTCTTC.